Below, one T cell receptor beta chain is given with its context. This clonotype was seen ten or more times. Its antigen is unknown. The sample holds no much larger clone one base away, and base qualities are not on file. These data originate in a study of neurological immune-mediated disorders (dated by TCRdb to the late 2010s). Context from the whole study: The study compared peripheral blood TCR-beta repertoires of HTLV-I-associated myelopathy (HAM/TSP) patients, multiple sclerosis patients and healthy controls using UMI-based sequencing. Longitudinal samples, technical triplicates and paired sorted CD4+ and CD8+ T-cell subsets, alongside PBMC samples, were included among the 90 to 130 TCR-beta libraries. Longitudinal HAM/TSP and healthy donors were sampled at 3 time-points each (about 3-40 month intervals). The cohort comprised about 70 subjects: around 15 HAM/TSP patients, 35 or so multiple sclerosis patients and 20 or so healthy controls. Overall study results and their limits: No identical CDR3 amino acid sequences were found to be shared among expanded clones across subjects, suggesting that TCR-beta repertoires were private in all groups. TCR clonal expansion was highest in HAM/TSP patients and lowest in MS patients, with MS patients falling below even healthy controls.

The sample's time point label is to be understood as: longitudinal time-point 3. Unsorted PBMC libraries were generated from 2 million PBMCs stored in RNAlater at -80 °C until RNA extraction. Peripheral blood was subjected to Ficoll-Hypaque density gradient centrifugation to isolate PBMCs, which were then cryopreserved in liquid nitrogen. V and J are trimmed by 2 bases and 8 bases, and the gene matches miss 16 bases of the junction. The germline V gene specifies SGHRS as CDR1 and YFSETQ as CDR2. The CDR3 runs 18 amino acids, cysteine and phenylalanine included. Only the CDR3 region is kept as DNA, spanning 54 bases read in frame from base 1. To synthesize cDNA, template-switch 5'RACE was performed with a primer carrying a 10-nucleotide random unique molecular identifier so that each TCR transcript was tagged. Each sequencing run produced over 170 million TCR-beta sequences covering 15-18 subjects. The RNeasy kit was used to extract total RNA. The KAPA Real-time Library Amplification kit was used to amplify TCR-beta VDJ regions with primers for the TCR constant region and the 5'RACE anchor. Sample indexes and Illumina adaptors were added in a first PCR, and a second PCR then increased library yield. The roughly 650 bp TCR product was size-selected on a 2% E-gel SizeSelection system after Ampure bead purification. Before pooling, library quality was assessed on a Bioanalyzer, concentration was determined with Qubit, and library quantification was performed with the Kapa Library Quantification kit. An Illumina HiSeq 2500 was used to sequence the libraries paired-end at 2 x 150 bp. To increase sequence diversity, roughly 24-31% phiX was spiked into each library pool. The authors' pipeline ran thus. The quality-filtered reads were processed with the UMI-based MiGEC pipeline, whose error correction step removed more than 80% of the raw TCR sequences. VDJ genes were aligned to IMGT germline references, and each clonotype was defined by a unique CDR3 amino acid sequence together with V-J genes. VDJtools evaluated clonal expansion, Shannon diversity and CDR3 relatedness (CalcPairwiseDistances, ClusterSamples); CLCbio workbench built phylogenetic trees. Clones with at least 8 unique UMIs were defined as expanded, with this threshold being based on coefficient-of-variation modelling across technical triplicates. The raw public reads went through TCRdb reprocessing: fastp at Q25, MiXCR clone calling, in-frame beta chains kept. Identical CDR3 protein sequences are pooled into one entry, listed with their most common genes and DNA. TCRdb, rather than the study authors, made the V and J calls. In all, the sample holds 93,000 or so distinct CDR3 sequences, and about a tenth of those were seen once. The ten most abundant clones make up around 3.3% of the sample.

This TCR was recovered from a female donor with HTLV-1-associated myelopathy (HAM/TSP). The sequenced sample was PBMCs. The V gene is TRBV5-1 and the J gene is TRBJ1-4, with 9 bases matching TRBD1. The sequenced DNA: TGCGCCAGCAGCTTACCCGGGACAGGGACCATGGGTGTCGAAAAACTGTTTTTT. Translated, this is CASSLPGTGTMGVEKLFF.